The 20 T cell receptor beta chains below come from one sample, sequenced in a study of radiotherapy plus CTLA-4 blockade in lung cancer. The repertoire was sequenced with immunoSEQ multiplex PCR; TCRdb's copy has only in-frame clones and lacks some. The data hold about 43,000 clones, with 55% to 80% observed a single time. The sequences come from peripheral blood, collected from a patient treated with radiotherapy plus ipilimumab. The receptors come from a human donor with non-small cell lung cancer who had a partial response to radiotherapy plus ipilimumab.

The gene calls are TRBV9 and TRBJ1-1, with 8 bases aligning to TRBD1. Per germline, CDR1 SGDLS and CDR2 YYNGEE. The length of the CDR3 is 16 residues. V lost 4 bases to trimming and J lost 0 bases; unmatched junction nucleotides: 8. The CDR3 loop is CASSFGTGSLNTEAFF. DNA of the CDR3: TGTGCCAGCAGCTTTGGGACAGGCTCCCTGAACACTGAAGCTTTCTTT.

In this sample, this clone turned up many times. DNA of the CDR3: TGTGCCAGCAGCCAAGGAGAGGCTAGCGGGAGCCTAGCCAAAAACATTCAGTACTTC. Amino acid sequence: CASSQGEASGSLAKNIQYF. This chain uses TRBV4-2 with TRBJ2-4, with TRBD2 identical over 10 bases. Per germline, CDR1 LGHNA and CDR2 YNFKEQ. There are 19 residues in the CDR3. Trimming removed 1 base from V and 0 bases from J; junction bases left unmatched: 9.

The chain uses TRBV5-4 and TRBJ1-2; 7 bases line up with TRBD1. This CDR3 is 14 amino acids long. Germline values: CDR1 SGHNT, CDR2 YYREEE (reference sequence). V lost 4 bases to trimming and J lost 3 bases; unmatched junction nucleotides: 6. The DNA for the CDR3 is TGTGCCAGCAGCATACAGGGGATCGACTATGGCTACACCTTC. Residues: CASSIQGIDYGYTF. The full variable domain, its missing parts supplied by reference TRBV5-4 and TRBJ1-2, is ETGVTQSPTHLIKTRGQQVTLRCSSQSGHNTVSWYQQALGQGPQFIFQYYREEENGRGNFPPRFSGLQFPNYSSELNVNALELDDSALYLCASSIQGIDYGYTFGSGTRLTVV.

The chain recombines TRBV7-8 with TRBJ2-7, with unresolved D. Germline loops: CDR1 SGHVS, CDR2 FQNEAQ. Trimming took 5 bases from V and 0 from J, leaving 8 bases between them. This CDR3 comprises 13 residues. CDR3 nucleotides: TGTGCCAGCAGCCGTCCGAGCTCCTACGAGCAGTACTTC. This codes for CASSRPSSYEQYF.

The CDR3 DNA reads as TGCGCCAGCAGCTTGGTTGCTAGCGGGGCCAATGAGCAGTTCTTC. Translating gives CASSLVASGANEQFF. The chain combines TRBV5-1 with TRBJ2-1, with 9 bases identical to TRBD2. V trimming: 0 bases; J trimming: 6 bases; junction bases outside the gene matches: 4. CDR1 is SGHRS and CDR2 is YFSETQ in the germline V gene. CDR3 length: 15 amino acids.

V is TRBV5-6 and J is TRBJ2-5; unclear D gene. The ends were cut back, 0 bases at V and 3 bases at J, with 18 bases in the middle. The V gene's germline CDR1 is SGHDT and CDR2 YYEEEE. The CDR3 has 17 residues. The CDR3, as DNA: TGTGCCAGCAGCTTGGTTTGGGCCGACCCCTTTGAAGAGACCCAGTACTTC. Translated, it gives CASSLVWADPFEETQYF.

The chain combines TRBV29-1 with TRBJ2-2, with D tentatively TRBD2 (5 bases). The germline gives CDR1 SQVTM, CDR2 ANQGSEA. This CDR3 is built from 13 residues. V was clipped by 6 bases and J by 7 bases, with 15 bases between them. Here the CDR3 reads CSVFGMSGGELFF. CDR3 sequence (DNA): TGCAGCGTCTTCGGGATGTCGGGCGGGGAGCTGTTTTTT.

J is TRBJ1-2 and V is TRBV30; D possibly corresponds to TRBD1 (5 bases). The CDR3 length is 13 residues. V was shortened by 1 base and J by 6 bases, with 12 bases between the two germline ends. The germline V gene encodes CDR1 GTSNPN and CDR2 SVGIG (reference sequence). This chain's CDR3 is CAWSAQAEDGYTF. DNA for the CDR3: TGTGCCTGGAGTGCACAGGCTGAGGATGGCTACACCTTC.

This chain joins TRBV6-5 and TRBJ1-1, with unresolved D. The germline V gene has CDR1 MNHEY and CDR2 SVGAGI. CDR3 length: 14 residues. Trimming left V 4 bases short and J 4 bases short, with 13 bases between. The CDR3 sequence is CASSWTGDGTEAFF. The CDR3 nucleotides are TGTGCCAGCAGTTGGACTGGGGATGGCACTGAAGCTTTCTTT.

V gene TRBV27 combines with J gene TRBJ2-7, with TRBD1 matching 8 bases. Germline lookup yields CDR1 MNHEY and CDR2 SMNVEV (reference sequence). There are 16 residues in the CDR3. Unmatched junction bases numbered 15, after V lost 6 bases and J lost 5 bases. CDR3 amino acids: CASSKRARQGLDEQYF. The DNA of the CDR3 is TGTGCCAGCAGCAAAAGGGCCCGACAGGGGCTGGACGAGCAGTACTTC.

The chain couples TRBV5-1 to TRBJ2-3, with D perhaps matching TRBD1 (5 bases). This CDR3 region has 14 residues. With 1 base removed from V and 6 bases from J, the gap between germline ends came to 12 bases. Germline values: CDR1 SGHRS, CDR2 YFSETQ. CDR3 amino acids: CASSLHQGGDTQYF. The CDR3, as DNA: TGCGCCAGCAGCTTGCATCAGGGTGGCGATACGCAGTATTTT.

The rearrangement joins TRBV6-1 to TRBJ2-7; 13 positions match TRBD2. The V and J ends lost 6 bases and 6 bases, in that order; junction bases with no gene match: 2. Germline CDR1 reads MNHNS; CDR2 reads SASEGT. The CDR3 totals 13 residues. CDR3 region: CASRLAGGPEQYF. The CDR3 DNA sequence: TGTGCCAGCAGACTAGCGGGAGGGCCCGAGCAGTACTTC.

The chain has TRBV9 and TRBJ2-5; 13 nucleotides match TRBD2. V dropped 3 bases and J dropped 5; count of bases not matched to a gene: 10. The CDR3 consists of 17 residues. Germline-derived CDR1 and CDR2 are SGDLS and YYNGEE. As DNA, the CDR3 is TGTGCCAGCAGCGAAACTAGCGGGAGGGCGCTGGGGGAGACCCAGTACTTC. It encodes CASSETSGRALGETQYF. Based on the CDR3 plus reference TRBV9 and TRBJ2-5, the full variable domain is DSGVTQTPKHLITATGQRVTLRCSPRSGDLSVYWYQQSLDQGLQFLIQYYNGEERAKGNILERFSAQQFPDLHSELNLSSLELGDSALYFCASSETSGRALGETQYFGPGTRLLVL.

The chain employs TRBV5-1 and TRBJ2-1; 7 bases align to TRBD2. Trimming cost V 0 bases and J 0 bases; bases outside gene matches: 3. This CDR3 region has 16 residues. Germline assignment: CDR1 SGHRS and CDR2 YFSETQ. The CDR3 loop is CASSLGPGGSYNEQFF. In DNA, the CDR3 is TGCGCCAGCAGCTTGGGCCCGGGAGGCTCCTACAATGAGCAGTTCTTC.

The V gene is TRBV7-9, the J gene TRBJ1-5; D perhaps matches TRBD1 (6 bases). The V end was cut by 5 bases, the J end by 0 bases, with 17 bases between. Germline V gives CDR1 SEHNR, CDR2 FQNEAQ (reference sequence). The CDR3 length is 17 residues. The CDR3, as DNA: TGTGCCAGCAGCGACTCCCGGGACACTGATAGCAATCAGCCCCAGCATTTT. Translating it yields CASSDSRDTDSNQPQHF.

The chain carries TRBV7-9 and TRBJ1-3, with D possibly being TRBD1 (5 bases). The germline CDR1 and CDR2 sequences are SEHNR and FQNEAQ (reference sequence). Trimming pared 3 bases from V and 0 bases from J, leaving 9 bases between. The CDR3 totals 15 residues. As DNA, the CDR3 is TGTGCCAGCAGCTTCGACAGTACCTCTGGAAACACCATATATTTT. This encodes CASSFDSTSGNTIYF.

This clone was seen a few times. This chain links TRBV6-5 with TRBJ1-6; D might be TRBD1 (6 bases). The CDR3 runs 13 residues. Germline V gene sequence: CDR1 MNHEY, CDR2 SVGAGI. Trimming left V 5 bases short and J 4 bases short, with 6 bases between. The CDR3 DNA reads as TGTGCCAGCAGTGACAGGTATAATTCACCCCTCCACTTT. It codes for CASSDRYNSPLHF.

This chain links TRBV30 with TRBJ2-7; D possibly corresponds to TRBD2 (6 bases). The germline V gene encodes CDR1 GTSNPN and CDR2 SVGIG (reference sequence). The V gene lost 4 bases and the J gene lost 5 bases, with 15 bases spanning the gap. This CDR3 region has 13 residues. The CDR3 spells CAWISGREDEQYF. In DNA, the CDR3 is TGTGCCTGGATTTCGGGCAGGGAGGACGAGCAGTACTTC.

This chain joins TRBV12-1 and TRBJ2-7; the table's D gene call, TRBD2, was not cross checked with the DNA. TRBV12-1 is a pseudogene locus. The CDR3 length is 16 residues. The CDR3 sequence: CASSFALAVSSYEQYF. The CDR3 coding sequence is TGTGCCAGCAGCTTTGCCCTAGCGGTTAGCTCCTACGAGCAGTACTTC.

The chain links TRBV5-1 to TRBJ2-6; a weak D match, TRBD1 (6 bases). With 2 bases removed from V and 0 bases from J, the gap between germline ends came to 12 bases. Looked up from germline, CDR1 is SGHRS and CDR2 is YFSETQ. This CDR3 region has 17 residues. The CDR3 sequence: CASSLLQGDSGANVLTF. The CDR3 DNA reads TGCGCCAGCAGCTTATTACAGGGAGACTCTGGGGCCAACGTCCTGACTTTC. Looking up the rest from reference TRBV5-1 and TRBJ2-6 gives the full variable domain: KAGVTQTPRYLIKTRGQQVTLSCSPISGHRSVSWYQQTPGQGLQFLFEYFSETQRNKGNFPGRFSGRQFSNSRSEMNVSTLELGDSALYLCASSLLQGDSGANVLTFGAGSRLTVL.